This is a list of T cell receptor beta chains from one sample in a study of blood T cell repertoires in COVID-19. Repertoires were generated with immunoSEQ multiplex PCR, while TCRdb's copy carries only in-frame clones and drops some. The sample yields roughly 200,000 clones, roughly 94% seen once. The sequenced sample consisted of peripheral blood. The origin of the receptors is a man aged 30 to 45 with COVID-19, enrolled during active disease. Both conserved end residues are part of each CDR3. A D gene is named only where the DNA matches it firmly. Some rows mark clone size as missing; the rest say once, few, many or name a class of expanded clone.

J	length	V	size	D	CDR3	DNA
TRBJ2-1	15	TRBV5-1	once	TRBD2	CASSGLAGGYNEQFF	TGCGCCAGCAGCGGGCTAGCGGGGGGGTACAATGAGCAGTTCTTC
TRBJ2-2	13	TRBV27	few	.	CASSGTNTGELFF	TGTGCCAGCAGCGGGACAAACACCGGGGAGCTGTTTTTT
TRBJ2-7	14	TRBV5-1	.	.	CASSFGEEAYEQYF	TGCGCCAGCAGCTTCGGGGAGGAGGCTTACGAGCAGTACTTC
TRBJ2-7	14	TRBV27	.	.	CASSQTGYSDEQYF	TGTGCCAGCAGCCAGACAGGATATTCCGACGAGCAGTACTTC
TRBJ1-2	14	TRBV5-4	.	TRBD1	CASRGTDTNYGYTF	TGTGCCAGCAGAGGGACAGATACTAACTATGGCTACACCTTC
TRBJ1-2	16	TRBV30	.	TRBD1	CAWRDRDRAPSGGYTF	TGTGCCTGGAGGGACCGGGACAGGGCCCCCTCGGGAGGCTACACCTTC
TRBJ1-2	12	TRBV29-1	.	TRBD1	CSVVGRGLGYTF	TGCAGCGTTGTCGGCAGGGGGCTTGGCTACACCTTC
TRBJ2-1	16	TRBV5-1	.	TRBD2	CASSLEVPGLDNEQFF	TGCGCCAGCAGCTTGGAGGTTCCGGGACTAGACAATGAGCAGTTCTTC
TRBJ2-5	18	TRBV11-2	.	.	CASSLARTGRSEQETQYF	TGTGCCAGCAGCCTGGCCCGGACCGGGAGATCAGAACAAGAGACCCAGTACTTC
TRBJ2-7	13	TRBV3-1/TRBV3-2	.	.	CASSPGRGSVQYF	TGTGCCAGCAGCCCAGGACGGGGTAGTGTGCAGTACTTC
TRBJ2-4	14	TRBV5-5	.	TRBD1	CASSLGQGVGIQYF	TGTGCCAGCAGCCTTGGACAGGGGGTTGGCATTCAGTACTTC
TRBJ1-6	14	TRBV14	once	.	CASSQVLGNSPLHF	TGTGCCAGCAGCCAAGTCCTAGGAAATTCACCCCTCCACTTT
TRBJ1-5	13	TRBV7-9	.	TRBD1	CASSSQGGQPQHF	TGTGCCAGCAGCTCCCAGGGGGGTCAGCCCCAGCATTTT
TRBJ1-5	18	TRBV18	.	TRBD1	CASSAWTGGQQPYQPQHF	TGTGCCAGCTCAGCCTGGACAGGGGGTCAACAACCCTATCAGCCCCAGCATTTT
TRBJ2-1	15	TRBV7-3	once	TRBD2	CASSLTRGAYNEQFF	TGTGCCAGCAGCTTAACGCGGGGGGCCTACAATGAGCAGTTCTTC
TRBJ2-3	15	TRBV6-5	.	TRBD2	CASSYSAGSTDTQYF	TGTGCCAGCAGTTATTCAGCGGGGAGCACAGATACGCAGTATTTT